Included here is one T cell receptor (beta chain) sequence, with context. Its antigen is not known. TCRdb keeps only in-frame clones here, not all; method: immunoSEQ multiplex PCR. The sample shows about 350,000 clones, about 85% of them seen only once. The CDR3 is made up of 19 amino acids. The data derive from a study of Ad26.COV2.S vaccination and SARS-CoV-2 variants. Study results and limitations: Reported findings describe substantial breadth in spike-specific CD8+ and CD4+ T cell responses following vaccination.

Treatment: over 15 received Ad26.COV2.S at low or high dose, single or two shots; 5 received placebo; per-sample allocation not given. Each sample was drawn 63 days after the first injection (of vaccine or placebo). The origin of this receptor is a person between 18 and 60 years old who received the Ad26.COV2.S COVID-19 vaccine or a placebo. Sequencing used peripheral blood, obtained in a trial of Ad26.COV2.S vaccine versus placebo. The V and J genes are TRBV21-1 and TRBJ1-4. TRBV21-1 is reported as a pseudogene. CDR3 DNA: TGTGCCAGCAGCAACGGACGAAGAGGAACACCAGCAACTAATGAAAAACTGTTTTTT. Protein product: CASSNGRRGTPATNEKLFF.